This entry features one T cell receptor (beta chain) sequence. Its antigen remains unidentified. Sequencing used immunoSEQ multiplex PCR; TCRdb keeps in-frame clones, though not all of them. The repertoire has about 98,000 clones, around nine tenths of them found once; the top ten carry over 2.5%. The germline V gene encodes CDR1 GTSNPN and CDR2 SVGIG (reference sequence). The CDR3 spans 16 residues. Trimming left V 3 bases short and J 4 bases short, with 21 bases between. The data originate from a study of PD-1 blockade in classical Hodgkin lymphoma. Study-level information: Nivolumab dosing for patients was 3 mg/kg, administered intravenously every 2 weeks.

Every single patient, without exception, relapsed after autologous stem cell transplantation, and brentuximab vedotin exposure varied. Study results and limitations: Possible causes of repertoire differences, disease activity or prior therapy, remain undefined. The study reported lower baseline TCR diversity in newly diagnosed patients than in healthy donors. Complete responders' diversity at baseline resembled that of newly diagnosed patients.

The TCR sequence derives from a human donor with classical Hodgkin lymphoma. The input for sequencing was peripheral blood mononuclear cells (PBMCs), taken at baseline. The chain recombines TRBV30 with TRBJ2-5, with a tentative D call TRBD2 (5 bases). The CDR3 loop is CAWREWETAKGETQYF. CDR3 nucleotides: TGTGCCTGGAGAGAGTGGGAGACCGCAAAGGGAGAGACCCAGTACTTC.